Following are 15 T cell receptor beta chains from one sample sequenced in a study of spatial heterogeneity in lung cancer. As for time point: sample taken at primary tumor resection. Findings and limits, study-wide: One measure, the expanded intratumoral alpha and beta TCR count, tracked tumor mutation counts.

A single record per CDR3 protein comes from TCRdb applying MiXCR to the 5' RACE reads. This repertoire shows 20,000 to 30,000 distinct CDR3 sequences, approximately 9% found once; its top ten account for about 7.7%. These TCRs are of unknown antigen specificity. The sample here was lung tumor tissue, taken at surgery. The receptors stem from a male donor with early-stage non-small cell lung cancer.

This clonotype was observed a handful of times. This CDR3 reads CASSLTSGQETQYF. The CDR3 nucleotides are TGTGCCAGCAGCTTAACTAGCGGGCAAGAGACCCAGTACTTC. The chain couples TRBV9 to TRBJ2-5; 9 nucleotides match TRBD2. V dropped 4 bases and J dropped 2; count of bases not matched to a gene: 3. There are 14 residues in the CDR3. The germline CDR1 and CDR2 sequences are SGDLS and YYNGEE. The whole variable domain, filled in from reference TRBV9 and TRBJ2-5, reads DSGVTQTPKHLITATGQRVTLRCSPRSGDLSVYWYQQSLDQGLQFLIQYYNGEERAKGNILERFSAQQFPDLHSELNLSSLELGDSALYFCASSLTSGQETQYFGPGTRLLVL.

This clonotype has a count of ten or more. This chain joins TRBV10-2 and TRBJ2-5; TRBD1 agrees at 12 bases. The trim removed 4 bases at V and 4 bases at J, leaving 7 bases unmatched. Germline CDR1 reads WSHSY; CDR2 reads SAAADI. The CDR3 extends over 16 amino acids. CDR3 DNA: TGCGCCAGCAGTGTTGTGGGGACAGGGGGCGGAGAGACCCAGTACTTC. This codes for CASSVVGTGGGETQYF.

This clonotype was observed many times. The chain uses TRBV29-1 and TRBJ2-3, with D maybe TRBD2 (7 bases). Germline lookup yields CDR1 SQVTM and CDR2 ANQGSEA. CDR3 length: 12 residues. V lost 3 bases, J lost 6 bases, and 10 bases lay in between. The CDR3 sequence: CSVEWGGDTQYF. CDR3 coding DNA: TGCAGCGTTGAGTGGGGGGGCGATACGCAGTATTTT.

This clonotype was picked up a small number of times. This chain joins TRBV4-2 and TRBJ2-1; 10 bases align to TRBD2. With 4 bases clipped from V and 8 bases from J, the junction kept 5 bases outside the gene matches. The V gene's germline CDR1 is LGHNA and CDR2 YNFKEQ. CDR3 length: 14 amino acids. DNA for the CDR3: TGTGCCAGCAGCCTCGTAGCGGGAGGTTATGAGCAGTTCTTC. Protein sequence: CASSLVAGGYEQFF.

The chain is built from TRBV24-1 and TRBJ2-1, with 9 nucleotides matching TRBD1. CDR3 length: 15 amino acids. Germline V CDR1 and CDR2: KGHDR, SFDVKD. The junction had 5 bases not matched to a gene; V was cut back by 4 bases and J by 5 bases. This CDR3 is CATSDGQGFDNEQFF. In DNA form, the CDR3 reads TGTGCCACCAGTGACGGACAGGGGTTCGACAATGAGCAGTTCTTC.

This clonotype was detected a few times. V is TRBV2 and J is TRBJ2-6, with D maybe TRBD1 (5 bases). The CDR3 runs 16 residues. The germline gives CDR1 SNHLY, CDR2 FYNNEI. Deletions cut 3 bases from V and 2 bases from J, with 11 bases between. In DNA form, the CDR3 reads TGTGCCAGCAGTGAGACGGGCAGGGCTGGGGCCAACGTCCTGACTTTC. This sequence encodes CASSETGRAGANVLTF.

This clonotype occurred many times. This sequence joins TRBV29-1 and TRBJ1-2; no firm D call. V lost 3 bases and J 8 bases, leaving 13 bases between the germline ends. CDR1 is SQVTM and CDR2 is ANQGSEA in the germline V gene. The CDR3 is 12 amino acids. The chain's CDR3 is CSVEGGSIGYTF. The CDR3 DNA is TGCAGCGTTGAGGGAGGTTCGATCGGCTACACCTTC.

In this sample, this clonotype turned up many times. The V call is TRBV2, the J call TRBJ2-7; the D gene is possibly TRBD2 (5 bases). CDR1 and CDR2 from the germline V gene are SNHLY and FYNNEI. Trimming left V 3 bases short and J 3 bases short, with 9 bases between. There are 13 residues in the CDR3. The CDR3 reads CASSEQRYYEQYF. For the CDR3, the DNA is TGTGCCAGCAGTGAGCAGCGGTACTACGAGCAGTACTTC.

This clonotype appeared a few times. The chain couples TRBV6-1 to TRBJ2-7; D is unclear. The CDR3 length is 14 residues. The V and J ends lost 4 bases and 2 bases respectively, with 12 bases between them. The germline V gene has CDR1 MNHNS and CDR2 SASEGT. The CDR3 DNA sequence: TGTGCCAGCAGTGTGACGGACGGACCCTACGAGCAGTACTTC. Translated, it gives CASSVTDGPYEQYF.

This clonotype has at least ten counts. The chain employs TRBV10-3 and TRBJ2-1, with 7 bases that match TRBD1. This CDR3 contains 14 residues. V lost 7 bases to trimming and J lost 9 bases; unmatched junction nucleotides: 12. Germline V CDR1 and CDR2: ENHRY, SYGVKD. As DNA, the CDR3 is TGTGCCATCACCCAGACAGGGTACCGTGGTGAGCAGTTCTTC. Translation: CAITQTGYRGEQFF.

The J gene is TRBJ2-7, the V gene TRBV12-3 or TRBV12-4; TRBD2 matches 10 bases. The CDR3 is 15 amino acids. V trimming: 3 bases; J trimming: 2 bases; junction bases outside the gene matches: 4. CDR3 loop: CASSFQAGGTYEQYF. Written as DNA, the CDR3 is TGTGCCAGCAGTTTTCAAGCGGGGGGGACCTACGAGCAGTACTTC.

This clonotype was counted many times. This chain connects TRBV6-6 to TRBJ2-1, with 9 nucleotides matching TRBD1. The ends lost 0 bases at V and 8 bases at J; junction bases unmatched: 5. The germline gives CDR1 MNHNY, CDR2 SVGAGI (reference sequence). The CDR3 totals 15 residues. The CDR3 loop reads CASSYSNRGRDEQFF. CDR3 nucleotides: TGTGCCAGCAGTTACTCGAACAGGGGGCGCGATGAGCAGTTCTTC.

This clonotype was seen ten or more times. The J gene is TRBJ2-3, the V gene TRBV11-2; perhaps TRBD2 as D (6 bases). Germline V gene lookup returns CDR1 SGHAT and CDR2 FQNNGV. This CDR3 contains 14 residues. The V end lost 4 bases, the J end lost 4 bases, and 12 bases lay between the germline ends. CDR3 in DNA: TGTGCCAGCAGCTCCACCTCTAGCGCAGATACGCAGTATTTT. Protein product: CASSSTSSADTQYF.

This clonotype has at least ten counts. V and J are TRBV28 and TRBJ2-1; D is ambiguous. The V end was cut by 6 bases, the J end by 5 bases, with 5 bases between. The CDR3 contains 11 residues. Germline V gene sequence: CDR1 MDHEN, CDR2 SYDVKM. The CDR3 nucleotides are TGTGCCAGCAGCCTCGACAATGAGCAGTTCTTC. Translated: CASSLDNEQFF.

The chain links TRBV20-1 to TRBJ2-1, with 9 bases matching TRBD2. CDR1 DFQATT and CDR2 SNEGSKA come from the germline V gene (reference sequence). The CDR3 extends over 16 amino acids. V lost 3 bases, J lost 10 bases, and 16 bases stayed unmatched. The CDR3 here is CSASSPGAGGRVEQFF. The CDR3 region has the DNA TGCAGTGCTAGTTCCCCCGGGGCGGGGGGGCGAGTGGAGCAGTTCTTC.